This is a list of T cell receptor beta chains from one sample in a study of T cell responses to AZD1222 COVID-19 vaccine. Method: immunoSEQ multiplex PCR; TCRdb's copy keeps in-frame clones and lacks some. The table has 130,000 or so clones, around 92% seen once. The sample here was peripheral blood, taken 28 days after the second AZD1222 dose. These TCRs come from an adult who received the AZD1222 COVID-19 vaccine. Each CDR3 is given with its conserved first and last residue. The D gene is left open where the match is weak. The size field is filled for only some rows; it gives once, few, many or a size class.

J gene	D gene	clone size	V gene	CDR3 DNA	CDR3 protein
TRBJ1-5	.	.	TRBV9	TGTGCCAGCAGCGTAGAGCCAGGAGGAGATCAGCCCCAGCATTTT	CASSVEPGGDQPQHF
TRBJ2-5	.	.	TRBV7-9	TGTGCCAGCAGCGTTGTTTTGGAGACCCAGTACTTC	CASSVVLETQYF
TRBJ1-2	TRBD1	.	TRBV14	TGTGCCAGCAGCCCCAGGACAGGGGATTACGATGGCTACACCTTC	CASSPRTGDYDGYTF
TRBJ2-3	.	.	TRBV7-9	TGTGCCAGCAGCCGACAGGGCGGGAGTCGCACAGATACGCAGTATTTT	CASSRQGGSRTDTQYF
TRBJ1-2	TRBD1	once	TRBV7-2	TGTGCCAGCAGCGTTAGGGGGGGGACAGGGATGGAGAGGTATGGCTACACCTTC	CASSVRGGTGMERYGYTF
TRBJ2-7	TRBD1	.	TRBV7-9	TGTGCCAGCAGCCAGACAGGGCGAGGGTACGAGCAGTACTTC	CASSQTGRGYEQYF
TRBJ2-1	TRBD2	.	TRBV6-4	TGTGCCAGCAGCCCTGGGACTAGCGGGTCCAATGAGCAGTTCTTC	CASSPGTSGSNEQFF
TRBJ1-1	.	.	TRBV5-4	TGTGCCAGCAGCCCCCCCGGTGGCAGATCCATGAACACTGAAGCTTTCTTT	CASSPPGGRSMNTEAFF
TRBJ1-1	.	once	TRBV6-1	TGTGCCAGCAGTGAAGCAGCGAACACTGAAGCTTTCTTT	CASSEAANTEAFF
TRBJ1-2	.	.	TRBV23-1	TGCGCCAGCGAAAGGGCAGGATTACCTTACTATGGCTACACCTTC	CASERAGLPYYGYTF
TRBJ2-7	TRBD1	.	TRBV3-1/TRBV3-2	TGTGCCAGCAGCCCGCAATCCGGGACAGGGCGCGAGCAGTACTTC	CASSPQSGTGREQYF
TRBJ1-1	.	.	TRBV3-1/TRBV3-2	TGTGCCAGCAGCCCCCTTGGCTCCTCTGAAGCTTTCTTT	CASSPLGSSEAFF
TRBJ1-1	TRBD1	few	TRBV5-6	TGTGCCAGCAGCTTGCCCCTGGCAGGGGGCACTGAAGCTTTCTTT	CASSLPLAGGTEAFF
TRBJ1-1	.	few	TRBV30	TGTGCCTGGAGTGTAGGCGCCTTTGCGACTGAAGCTTTCTTT	CAWSVGAFATEAFF
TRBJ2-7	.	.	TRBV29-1	TGCAGCGTTGTGACGGTTTCCTACGAGCAGTACTTC	CSVVTVSYEQYF
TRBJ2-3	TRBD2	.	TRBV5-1	TGCGCCAGCAGCTGGTCGGGAGGGAACACAGATACGCAGTATTTT	CASSWSGGNTDTQYF
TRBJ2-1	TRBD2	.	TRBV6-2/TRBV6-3	TGTGCCAGCAGTTACGCCCGGGGACTAGCGGGTTCCTACAATGAGCAGTTCTTC	CASSYARGLAGSYNEQFF
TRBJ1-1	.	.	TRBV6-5	TGTGCCAGCAGTTACTCGAAGGCAGCCGGGGCTGAAGCTTTCTTT	CASSYSKAAGAEAFF
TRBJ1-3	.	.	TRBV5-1	TGCGCCAGCAGCTTGGGGCAGGGACTCGGAAACACCATATATTTT	CASSLGQGLGNTIYF
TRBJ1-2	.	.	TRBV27	TGTGCCAGCAGCTATACCGTATCCCCCTATGGCTACACCTTC	CASSYTVSPYGYTF
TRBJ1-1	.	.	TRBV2	TGTGCCAGCGCAGGGTTCACTGAAGCTTTCTTT	CASAGFTEAFF
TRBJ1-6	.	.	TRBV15	TGTGCCACCAGCGGAGCGGAAAATAATTCACCCCTCCACTTT	CATSGAENNSPLHF
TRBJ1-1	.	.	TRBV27	TGTGCCAGCACCCCGGGCAGTTGGGGAACTGAAGCTTTCTTT	CASTPGSWGTEAFF
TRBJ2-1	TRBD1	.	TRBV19	TGTGCCAGTAGTAAGACAGGGGGCGAAAGAAATGAGCAGTTCTTC	CASSKTGGERNEQFF
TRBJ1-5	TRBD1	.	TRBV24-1	TGTGCCACCAGTGTGACAGGGAATCAGCCCCAGCATTTT	CATSVTGNQPQHF
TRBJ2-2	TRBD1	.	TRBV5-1	TGCGCCAGCAGTGATCGGACAGGGGCCACCGGGGAGCTGTTTTTT	CASSDRTGATGELFF
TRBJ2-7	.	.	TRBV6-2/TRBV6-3	TGTGCCAGCAGCCCTACCGGGACCTTAAAGGGGGACTTC	CASSPTGTLKGDF
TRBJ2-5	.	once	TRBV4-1	TGCGCCAGCTCCCCAACGGGGTTAGGGACGGAGACCCAGTACTTC	CASSPTGLGTETQYF
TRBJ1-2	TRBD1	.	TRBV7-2	TGTGCCAGCAGCTCCGGACAGGGGGTCTATGGCTACACCTTC	CASSSGQGVYGYTF
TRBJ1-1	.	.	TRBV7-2	TGTGCCGGCAGCTTAGCGCTATCGAGCACTGAAGCTTTCTTT	CAGSLALSSTEAFF
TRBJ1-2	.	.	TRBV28	TGTGCCAGCATAAGAGGGACCTCTAACTATGGCTACACCTTC	CASIRGTSNYGYTF
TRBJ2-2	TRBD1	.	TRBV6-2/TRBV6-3	TGTGCCAGCAGTACACTCAGGACAGGGGGAAGGGCCGGGGAGCTGTTTTTT	CASSTLRTGGRAGELFF